A selection of T cell receptor beta chains follows, all from one sample in a study of PD-L1 blockade in urothelial cancer. This table comes from immunoSEQ multiplex PCR, and its TCRdb copy is limited to in-frame clones, with some not included. The data hold approximately 56,000 clones, with around 86% observed a single time. Specimen: PBMCs, collected around atezolizumab (anti-PD-L1) treatment. Every receptor here comes from a man between 65 and 85 years old with urothelial cancer. Each CDR3 is given with its conserved first and last residue. The D gene is left open where the match is weak. Part of the rows lack a size; the others show once, few, many or a class for expanded clones.

abundance: few; d_gene: TRBD2; v_gene: TRBV6-1; j_gene: TRBJ2-2; CDR3aa: CASGSSGRVGELFF; CDR3nt: TGTGCCAGCGGCTCTAGCGGGAGGGTCGGGGAGCTGTTTTTT
abundance: -; d_gene: -; v_gene: TRBV18; j_gene: TRBJ2-1; CDR3aa: CASSPGEDYYNEQFF; CDR3nt: TGTGCCAGCTCCCCGGGAGAAGATTATTACAATGAGCAGTTCTTC
abundance: -; d_gene: -; v_gene: TRBV28; j_gene: TRBJ1-2; CDR3aa: CASRDTINYGYTF; CDR3nt: TGTGCCAGCCGGGACACCATAAACTATGGCTACACCTTC
abundance: -; d_gene: -; v_gene: TRBV18; j_gene: TRBJ1-5; CDR3aa: CASSLGSINSNQPQHF; CDR3nt: TGTGCCAGCTCTTTGGGCTCAATCAATAGCAATCAGCCCCAGCATTTT
abundance: -; d_gene: TRBD2; v_gene: TRBV23-1; j_gene: TRBJ2-7; CDR3aa: CASSPGLAGYEQYF; CDR3nt: TGCGCCAGCAGTCCGGGACTAGCGGGCTACGAGCAGTACTTC
abundance: -; d_gene: -; v_gene: TRBV23-1; j_gene: TRBJ2-7; CDR3aa: CASNRQGGGEQYF; CDR3nt: TGCGCCAGCAATCGACAGGGAGGAGGCGAGCAGTACTTC
abundance: -; d_gene: -; v_gene: TRBV28; j_gene: TRBJ1-1; CDR3aa: CASRPGGTEAFF; CDR3nt: TGTGCCAGCAGACCCGGGGGTACTGAAGCTTTCTTT
abundance: -; d_gene: TRBD1; v_gene: TRBV2; j_gene: TRBJ2-1; CDR3aa: CASRKTRDRVNEQFF; CDR3nt: TGTGCCAGCAGGAAGACCCGGGACAGGGTCAATGAGCAGTTCTTC
abundance: -; d_gene: TRBD1; v_gene: TRBV29-1; j_gene: TRBJ1-1; CDR3aa: CSVVAGQGSRAFF; CDR3nt: TGCAGCGTTGTAGCCGGACAGGGGTCTCGAGCTTTCTTT
abundance: -; d_gene: -; v_gene: TRBV6-1; j_gene: TRBJ1-1; CDR3aa: CASSEAYRLGENTEAFF; CDR3nt: TGTGCCAGCAGTGAAGCTTACCGCCTGGGAGAGAACACTGAAGCTTTCTTT
abundance: -; d_gene: -; v_gene: TRBV7-8; j_gene: TRBJ1-4; CDR3aa: CASSLARIDGYEKLFF; CDR3nt: TGTGCCAGCAGCTTAGCGCGGATCGATGGGTATGAAAAACTGTTTTTT
abundance: -; d_gene: TRBD1; v_gene: TRBV7-8; j_gene: TRBJ2-1; CDR3aa: CASSMGQGLFF; CDR3nt: TGTGCCAGCAGCATGGGACAGGGGTTGTTCTTC
abundance: -; d_gene: -; v_gene: TRBV7-9; j_gene: TRBJ2-5; CDR3aa: CASSLRGQETQYF; CDR3nt: TGTGCCAGCAGCCTTCGGGGCCAAGAGACCCAGTACTTC
abundance: -; d_gene: TRBD1; v_gene: TRBV29-1; j_gene: TRBJ2-2; CDR3aa: CSVGEAWDSNTGELFF; CDR3nt: TGCAGCGTTGGGGAAGCCTGGGACAGCAACACCGGGGAGCTGTTTTTT
abundance: -; d_gene: -; v_gene: TRBV2; j_gene: TRBJ1-5; CDR3aa: CASSMGPQPQHF; CDR3nt: TGTGCCAGCTCCATGGGGCCTCAGCCCCAGCATTTT
abundance: -; d_gene: TRBD1; v_gene: TRBV7-8; j_gene: TRBJ2-7; CDR3aa: CASSWGQVLSSSYEQYF; CDR3nt: TGTGCCAGCAGCTGGGGACAGGTCTTATCCTCCTCCTACGAGCAGTACTTC
abundance: -; d_gene: TRBD2; v_gene: TRBV15; j_gene: TRBJ2-2; CDR3aa: CATRAGGPGTGELFF; CDR3nt: TGTGCCACCAGGGCGGGAGGGCCAGGAACCGGGGAGCTGTTTTTT
abundance: -; d_gene: TRBD1; v_gene: TRBV7-3; j_gene: TRBJ2-7; CDR3aa: CASSYGQGSYEQYF; CDR3nt: TGTGCCAGCAGTTACGGACAGGGGTCCTACGAGCAGTACTTC
abundance: -; d_gene: TRBD2; v_gene: TRBV29-1; j_gene: TRBJ2-1; CDR3aa: CSVDSGTYNEQFF; CDR3nt: TGCAGCGTTGATAGCGGGACCTACAATGAGCAGTTCTTC
abundance: -; d_gene: -; v_gene: TRBV7-2; j_gene: TRBJ2-1; CDR3aa: CASSALPSSSLSYNEQFF; CDR3nt: TGTGCCAGCAGCGCCCTGCCTTCTAGCTCCCTCTCCTACAATGAGCAGTTCTTC
abundance: -; d_gene: -; v_gene: TRBV2; j_gene: TRBJ2-7; CDR3aa: CASSETPGLGEQYF; CDR3nt: TGTGCCAGCAGTGAAACCCCAGGGTTGGGCGAGCAGTACTTC
abundance: -; d_gene: -; v_gene: TRBV19; j_gene: TRBJ1-5; CDR3aa: CASSTIGTLISNQPQHF; CDR3nt: TGTGCCAGTAGTACTATCGGGACACTTATTAGCAATCAGCCCCAGCATTTT
abundance: -; d_gene: -; v_gene: TRBV27; j_gene: TRBJ2-2; CDR3aa: CASSFGGGSTGELFF; CDR3nt: TGTGCCAGCAGTTTCGGAGGGGGCAGTACCGGGGAGCTGTTTTTT
abundance: -; d_gene: -; v_gene: TRBV10-3; j_gene: TRBJ1-5; CDR3aa: CAISESSDQPQHF; CDR3nt: TGTGCCATCAGTGAGTCGAGCGATCAGCCCCAGCATTTT
abundance: -; d_gene: TRBD1; v_gene: TRBV6-6; j_gene: TRBJ2-1; CDR3aa: CASSYVNRGAEQFF; CDR3nt: TGTGCCAGCAGTTACGTCAACAGGGGTGCAGAGCAGTTCTTC
abundance: -; d_gene: -; v_gene: TRBV5-1; j_gene: TRBJ1-2; CDR3aa: CASSDGHNYGYTF; CDR3nt: TGCGCCAGCAGCGATGGCCATAACTATGGCTACACCTTC
abundance: -; d_gene: TRBD1; v_gene: TRBV28; j_gene: TRBJ2-7; CDR3aa: CASSLSGGSEQYF; CDR3nt: TGTGCCAGCAGTTTATCAGGGGGTAGCGAGCAGTACTTC
abundance: -; d_gene: TRBD1; v_gene: TRBV19; j_gene: TRBJ1-2; CDR3aa: CASSSRTGASNYGYTF; CDR3nt: TGTGCCAGTAGTTCAAGGACAGGGGCTTCTAACTATGGCTACACCTTC
abundance: -; d_gene: TRBD2; v_gene: TRBV7-9; j_gene: TRBJ2-1; CDR3aa: CASSSGTSENEQFF; CDR3nt: TGTGCCAGCAGCTCCGGGACTAGTGAAAATGAGCAGTTCTTC
abundance: -; d_gene: -; v_gene: TRBV4-2; j_gene: TRBJ1-4; CDR3aa: CASSQDRVDRLGEKLFF; CDR3nt: TGTGCCAGCAGCCAAGACCGCGTCGACAGGTTAGGTGAAAAACTGTTTTTT
abundance: -; d_gene: -; v_gene: TRBV27; j_gene: TRBJ2-7; CDR3aa: CASDEQYF; CDR3nt: TGTGCTTCAGACGAGCAGTACTTC
abundance: -; d_gene: -; v_gene: TRBV4-1; j_gene: TRBJ2-7; CDR3aa: CASSQDSTTKLYEQYF; CDR3nt: TGCGCCAGCAGCCAAGATTCTACCACTAAACTCTACGAGCAGTACTTC
abundance: -; d_gene: -; v_gene: TRBV6-4; j_gene: TRBJ2-1; CDR3aa: CASSDSYGGYNEQFF; CDR3nt: TGTGCCAGCAGTGACTCATACGGGGGATACAATGAGCAGTTCTTC
abundance: once; d_gene: TRBD1; v_gene: TRBV23-1; j_gene: TRBJ2-1; CDR3aa: CASSQPDRGLGNEQFF; CDR3nt: TGCGCCAGCAGTCAACCCGACAGGGGGCTCGGAAATGAGCAGTTCTTC
abundance: -; d_gene: -; v_gene: TRBV29-1; j_gene: TRBJ2-1; CDR3aa: CSVDEGSSWEQFF; CDR3nt: TGCAGCGTTGACGAGGGATCGAGTTGGGAGCAGTTCTTC
abundance: few; d_gene: -; v_gene: TRBV2; j_gene: TRBJ1-1; CDR3aa: CASSVQANTEAFF; CDR3nt: TGTGCCAGCAGTGTGCAGGCTAACACTGAAGCTTTCTTT
abundance: -; d_gene: TRBD1; v_gene: TRBV5-5; j_gene: TRBJ2-4; CDR3aa: CASSPRTGVVWNIQYF; CDR3nt: TGTGCCAGCAGCCCCAGGACAGGGGTGGTTTGGAACATTCAGTACTTC
abundance: -; d_gene: -; v_gene: TRBV29-1; j_gene: TRBJ1-2; CDR3aa: CSVYRAPNYGYTF; CDR3nt: TGCAGCGTCTACAGGGCGCCTAACTATGGCTACACCTTC
abundance: -; d_gene: -; v_gene: TRBV7-9; j_gene: TRBJ1-1; CDR3aa: CASSFRGKNTEAFF; CDR3nt: TGTGCCAGCAGCTTCCGGGGGAAGAACACTGAAGCTTTCTTT
abundance: -; d_gene: TRBD1; v_gene: TRBV5-1; j_gene: TRBJ2-7; CDR3aa: CASSAGTGGPYEQYF; CDR3nt: TGCGCCAGCAGCGCAGGGACAGGGGGTCCCTACGAGCAGTACTTC
abundance: once; d_gene: -; v_gene: TRBV6-5; j_gene: TRBJ2-1; CDR3aa: CASSSEWPYEQFF; CDR3nt: TGTGCCAGCAGCTCAGAATGGCCCTATGAGCAGTTCTTC
abundance: -; d_gene: TRBD1; v_gene: TRBV30; j_gene: TRBJ2-7; CDR3aa: CAWSGTGHTYEQYF; CDR3nt: TGTGCCTGGAGTGGGACAGGGCACACCTACGAGCAGTACTTC
abundance: -; d_gene: -; v_gene: TRBV5-8; j_gene: TRBJ2-1; CDR3aa: CASTTGSYNEQFF; CDR3nt: TGTGCCAGCACCACAGGGTCCTACAATGAGCAGTTCTTC
abundance: once; d_gene: -; v_gene: TRBV28; j_gene: TRBJ2-5; CDR3aa: CASSSGQLYQETQYF; CDR3nt: TGTGCCAGCAGCTCAGGACAGCTGTACCAAGAGACCCAGTACTTC
abundance: -; d_gene: TRBD1; v_gene: TRBV28; j_gene: TRBJ1-2; CDR3aa: CASSRQGAYYGYTF; CDR3nt: TGTGCCAGCAGTCGACAGGGGGCATACTATGGCTACACCTTC